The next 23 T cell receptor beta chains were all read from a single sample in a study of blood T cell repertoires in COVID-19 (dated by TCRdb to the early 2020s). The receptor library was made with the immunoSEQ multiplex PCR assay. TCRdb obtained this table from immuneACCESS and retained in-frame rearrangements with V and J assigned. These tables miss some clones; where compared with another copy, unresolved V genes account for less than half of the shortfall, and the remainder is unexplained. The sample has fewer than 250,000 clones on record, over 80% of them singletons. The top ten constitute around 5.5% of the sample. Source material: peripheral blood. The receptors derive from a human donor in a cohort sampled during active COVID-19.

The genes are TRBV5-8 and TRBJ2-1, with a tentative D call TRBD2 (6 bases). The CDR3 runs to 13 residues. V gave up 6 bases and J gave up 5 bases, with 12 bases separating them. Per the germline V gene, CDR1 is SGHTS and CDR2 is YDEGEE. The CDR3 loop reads CASNRGMDNEQFF. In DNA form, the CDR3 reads TGTGCCAGCAATCGCGGGATGGACAATGAGCAGTTCTTC.

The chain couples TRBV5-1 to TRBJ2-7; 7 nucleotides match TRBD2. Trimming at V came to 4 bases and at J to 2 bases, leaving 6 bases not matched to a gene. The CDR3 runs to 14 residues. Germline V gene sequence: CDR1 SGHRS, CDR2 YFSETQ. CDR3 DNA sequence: TGCGCCAGCAGCCCCTCGACTAGCACCTACGAGCAGTACTTC. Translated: CASSPSTSTYEQYF.

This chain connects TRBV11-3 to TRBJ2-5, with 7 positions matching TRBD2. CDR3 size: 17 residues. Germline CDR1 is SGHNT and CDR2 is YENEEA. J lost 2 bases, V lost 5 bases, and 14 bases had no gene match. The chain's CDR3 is CASSTRSYGGGQETQYF. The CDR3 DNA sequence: TGTGCCAGCAGCACCCGCTCGTATGGCGGGGGACAAGAGACCCAGTACTTC. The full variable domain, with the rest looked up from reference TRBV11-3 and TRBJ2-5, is EAGVVQSPRYKIIEKKQPVAFWCNPISGHNTLYWYLQNLGQGPELLIRYENEEAVDDSQLPKDRFSAERLKGVDSTLKIQPAELGDSAVYLCASSTRSYGGGQETQYFGPGTRLLVL.

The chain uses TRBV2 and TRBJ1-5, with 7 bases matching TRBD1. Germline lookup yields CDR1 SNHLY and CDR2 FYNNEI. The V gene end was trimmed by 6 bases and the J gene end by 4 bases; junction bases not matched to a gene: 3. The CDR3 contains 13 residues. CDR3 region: CASREDRNQPQHF. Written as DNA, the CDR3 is TGTGCCAGCAGGGAGGACAGGAATCAGCCCCAGCATTTT.

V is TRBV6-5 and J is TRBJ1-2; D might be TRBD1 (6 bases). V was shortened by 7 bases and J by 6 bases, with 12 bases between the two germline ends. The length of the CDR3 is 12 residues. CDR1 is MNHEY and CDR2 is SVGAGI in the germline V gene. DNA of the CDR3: TGTGCCAGCATCCCTCAGGGGAATGGCTACACCTTC. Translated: CASIPQGNGYTF.

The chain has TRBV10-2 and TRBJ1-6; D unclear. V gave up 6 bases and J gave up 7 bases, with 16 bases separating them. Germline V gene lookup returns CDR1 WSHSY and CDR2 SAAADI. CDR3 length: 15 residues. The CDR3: CASREGYLENSPLHF. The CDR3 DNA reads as TGCGCCAGCAGGGAAGGATATTTGGAGAATTCACCCCTCCACTTT.

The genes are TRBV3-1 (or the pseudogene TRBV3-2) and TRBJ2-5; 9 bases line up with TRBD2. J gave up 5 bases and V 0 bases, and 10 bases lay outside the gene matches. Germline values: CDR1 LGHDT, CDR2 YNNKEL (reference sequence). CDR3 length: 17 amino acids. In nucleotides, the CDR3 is TGTGCCAGCAGCCAAGATCTGTCTGGCGGGAGGGCGGAGACCCAGTACTTC. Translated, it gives CASSQDLSGGRAETQYF.

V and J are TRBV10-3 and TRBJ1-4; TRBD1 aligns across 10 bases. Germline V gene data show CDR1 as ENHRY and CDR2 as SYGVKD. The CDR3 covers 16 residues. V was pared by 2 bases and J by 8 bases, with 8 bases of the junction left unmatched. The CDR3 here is CAISETSGQGTEKLFF. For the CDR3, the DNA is TGTGCCATCAGTGAGACCTCGGGACAGGGGACAGAAAAACTGTTTTTT.

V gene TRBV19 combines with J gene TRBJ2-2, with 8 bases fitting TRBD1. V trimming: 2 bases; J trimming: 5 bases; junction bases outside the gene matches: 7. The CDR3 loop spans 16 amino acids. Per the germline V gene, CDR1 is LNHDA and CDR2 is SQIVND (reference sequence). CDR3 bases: TGTGCCAGTAGTATACTCCAGGGGGCAAGTACCGGGGAGCTGTTTTTT. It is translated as CASSILQGASTGELFF.

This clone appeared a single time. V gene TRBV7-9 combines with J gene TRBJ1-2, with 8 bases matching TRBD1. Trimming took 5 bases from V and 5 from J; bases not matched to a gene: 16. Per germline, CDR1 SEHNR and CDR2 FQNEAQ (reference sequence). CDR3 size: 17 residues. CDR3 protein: CASSPRGRTGQTYGYTF. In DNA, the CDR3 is TGTGCCAGCAGCCCGAGGGGAAGGACAGGGCAAACTTATGGCTACACCTTC.

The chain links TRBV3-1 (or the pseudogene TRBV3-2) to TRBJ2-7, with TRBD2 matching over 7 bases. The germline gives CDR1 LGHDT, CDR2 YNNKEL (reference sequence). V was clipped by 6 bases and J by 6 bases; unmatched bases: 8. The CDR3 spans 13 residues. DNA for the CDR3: TGTGCCAGCAGTCACGGGAGGTACGGCGAGCAGTACTTC. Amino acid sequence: CASSHGRYGEQYF.

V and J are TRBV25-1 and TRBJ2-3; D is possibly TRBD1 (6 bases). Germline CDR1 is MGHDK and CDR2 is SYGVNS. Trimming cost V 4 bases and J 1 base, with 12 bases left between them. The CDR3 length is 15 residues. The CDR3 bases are TGTGCCAGCAGTGTCCAGGGGCCCCGCACAGATACGCAGTATTTT. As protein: CASSVQGPRTDTQYF.

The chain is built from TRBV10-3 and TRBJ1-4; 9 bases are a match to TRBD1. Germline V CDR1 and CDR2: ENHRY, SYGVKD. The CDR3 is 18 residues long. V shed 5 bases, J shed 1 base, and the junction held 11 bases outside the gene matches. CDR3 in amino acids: CAISSSGQGRGTNEKLFF. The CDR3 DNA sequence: TGTGCCATCAGTTCCTCCGGACAGGGGCGGGGAACTAATGAAAAACTGTTTTTT.

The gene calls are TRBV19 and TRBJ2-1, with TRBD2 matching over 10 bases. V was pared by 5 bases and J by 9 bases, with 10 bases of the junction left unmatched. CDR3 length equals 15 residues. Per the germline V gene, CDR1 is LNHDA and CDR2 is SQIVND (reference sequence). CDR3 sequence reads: CASSAGLALRGEQFF. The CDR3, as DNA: TGTGCCAGTAGTGCGGGACTAGCGCTCCGGGGTGAGCAGTTCTTC.

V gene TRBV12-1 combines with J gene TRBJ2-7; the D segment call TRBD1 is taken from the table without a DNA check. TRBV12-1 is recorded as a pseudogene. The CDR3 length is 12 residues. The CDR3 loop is CASRPGINEQYF. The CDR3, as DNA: TGTGCCAGCAGACCAGGGATAAACGAGCAGTACTTC.

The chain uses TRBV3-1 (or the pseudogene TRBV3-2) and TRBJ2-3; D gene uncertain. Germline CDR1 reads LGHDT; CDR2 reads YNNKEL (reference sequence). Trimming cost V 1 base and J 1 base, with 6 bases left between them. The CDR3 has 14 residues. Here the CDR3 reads CASSQGPGTDTQYF. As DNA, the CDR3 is TGTGCCAGCAGCCAAGGTCCGGGCACAGATACGCAGTATTTT.

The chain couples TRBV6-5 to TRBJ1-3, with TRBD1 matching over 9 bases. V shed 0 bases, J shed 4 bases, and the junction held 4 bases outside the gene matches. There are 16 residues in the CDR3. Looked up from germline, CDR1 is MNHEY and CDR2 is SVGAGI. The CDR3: CASSYSGQGDGNTIYF. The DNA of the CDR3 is TGTGCCAGCAGTTACTCGGGACAGGGTGACGGAAACACCATATATTTT.

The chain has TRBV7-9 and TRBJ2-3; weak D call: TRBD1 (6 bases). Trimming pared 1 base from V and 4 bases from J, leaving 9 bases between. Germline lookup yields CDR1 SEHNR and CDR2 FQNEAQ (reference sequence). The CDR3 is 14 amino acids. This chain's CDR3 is CASSLGQGPDTQYF. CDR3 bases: TGTGCCAGCAGCTTAGGGCAGGGGCCAGATACGCAGTATTTT.

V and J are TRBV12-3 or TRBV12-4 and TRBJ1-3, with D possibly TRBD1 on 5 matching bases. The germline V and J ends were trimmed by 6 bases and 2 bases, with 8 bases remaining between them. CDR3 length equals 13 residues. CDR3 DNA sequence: TGTGCCAGCAGGGCGACAGCTGGAAACACCATATATTTT. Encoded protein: CASRATAGNTIYF.

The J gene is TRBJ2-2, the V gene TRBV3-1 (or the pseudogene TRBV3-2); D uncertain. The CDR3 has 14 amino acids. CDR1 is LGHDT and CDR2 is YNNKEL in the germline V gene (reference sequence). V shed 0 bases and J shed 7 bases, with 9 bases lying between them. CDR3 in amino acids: CASSQESGGGELFF. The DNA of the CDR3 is TGTGCCAGCAGCCAAGAGTCCGGTGGCGGGGAGCTGTTTTTT.

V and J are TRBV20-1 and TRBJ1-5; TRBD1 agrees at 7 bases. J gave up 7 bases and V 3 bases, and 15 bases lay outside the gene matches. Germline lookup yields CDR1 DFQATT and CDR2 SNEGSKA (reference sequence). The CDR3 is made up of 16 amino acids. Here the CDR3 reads CSASRGRQGDRQPQHF. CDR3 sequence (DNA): TGCAGTGCTAGTAGAGGGAGGCAGGGGGATCGACAGCCCCAGCATTTT.

This chain's CDR3 is CASSLTGPGAGGHGANVLTF. CDR3 DNA: TGCGCCAGCAGCTTAACAGGGCCGGGAGCGGGAGGGCATGGGGCCAACGTCCTGACTTTC. The chain uses TRBV5-1 and TRBJ2-6, with 10 bases identical to TRBD2. Germline CDR1 and CDR2: SGHRS and YFSETQ. The CDR3 has 20 residues. The V and J ends lost 2 bases and 3 bases, in that order; junction bases with no gene match: 14.

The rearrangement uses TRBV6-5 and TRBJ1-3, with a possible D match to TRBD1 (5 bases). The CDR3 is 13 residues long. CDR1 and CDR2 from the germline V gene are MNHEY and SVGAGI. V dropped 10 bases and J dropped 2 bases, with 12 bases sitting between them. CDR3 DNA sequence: TGTGCCACCCCAGGGTTGCCTGGAAACACCATATATTTT. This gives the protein CATPGLPGNTIYF.